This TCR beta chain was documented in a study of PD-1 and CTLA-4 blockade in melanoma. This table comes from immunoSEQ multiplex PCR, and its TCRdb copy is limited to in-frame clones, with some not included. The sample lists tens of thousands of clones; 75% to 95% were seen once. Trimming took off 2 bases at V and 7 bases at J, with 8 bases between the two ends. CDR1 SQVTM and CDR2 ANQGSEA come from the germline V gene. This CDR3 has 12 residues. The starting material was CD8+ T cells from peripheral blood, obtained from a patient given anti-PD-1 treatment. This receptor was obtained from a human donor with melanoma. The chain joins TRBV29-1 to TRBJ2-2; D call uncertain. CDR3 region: CSVEHLRGELFF. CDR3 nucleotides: TGCAGCGTTGAACATCTCCGCGGGGAGCTGTTTTTT.